The next 25 T cell receptor beta chains were all read from a single sample in a study of blood T cells in healthy people across ages. Alongside a J-beta primer mix, a sample-barcoded 5' primer served in a second PCR lasting roughly 7 to 12 cycles. Using its own MiXCR run on the 5' RACE reads, TCRdb lists one record per CDR3 protein. Altogether about 1.6 million distinct CDR3 sequences are present, approximately 32% being singletons, with the ten largest covering about 11%. Specimen: blood. The receptors come from a woman in her twenties or thirties in good health.

This chain uses TRBV10-3 with TRBJ1-1; tentatively, D is TRBD1 (5 bases). The CDR3 is made up of 14 amino acids. The V and J ends lost 0 bases and 1 base respectively, with 6 bases between them. Germline V gene sequence: CDR1 ENHRY, CDR2 SYGVKD. The CDR3, as DNA: TGTGCCATCAGTGAGTCCGGACAGAACACTGAAGCTTTCTTT. It translates to CAISESGQNTEAFF.

The count of this clonotype is one. This chain joins TRBV20-1 and TRBJ2-1, with D hard to call. V lost 5 bases, J lost 10 bases, and 15 bases lay in between. CDR3 length: 12 amino acids. Per germline, CDR1 DFQATT and CDR2 SNEGSKA (reference sequence). The chain's CDR3 is CSASKETTEQFF. CDR3 in DNA: TGCAGTGCTTCAAAGGAGACAACGGAGCAGTTCTTC.

On this clonotype itself: Its ends do not fully match the called genes, so a read error is possible. The J gene is TRBJ2-3, the V gene TRBV7-9; unclear D gene. This CDR3 has 12 amino acids. Germline CDR1 SEHNR, CDR2 FQNEAQ (reference sequence). CDR3 in amino acids: CAGSLAGDTQYF. The CDR3 region has the DNA TGTGCCGGCAGCTTAGCAGGAGATACGCAGTATTTT.

Comment on this clonotype: At one end the junction does not follow the germline gene, possibly because of a read error. CDR3 sequence: CTSRATGQSTDTQYF. Written as DNA, the CDR3 is TGTACCAGCAGGGCTACGGGACAGAGCACAGATACGCAGTATTTT. This rearrangement joins TRBV2 to TRBJ2-3; 7 nucleotides agree with TRBD1. This CDR3 has 15 residues. Germline CDR1 and CDR2: SNHLY and FYNNEI.

This chain joins TRBV12-3 or TRBV12-4 and TRBJ2-7; D not certain. The CDR3 extends over 13 amino acids. V lost 5 bases, J lost 0 bases, and 8 bases lay in between. CDR3 in amino acids: CASSTYNSYEQYF. The CDR3 region has the DNA TGTGCCAGCAGTACCTATAACTCCTACGAGCAGTACTTC.

This clonotype showed up many times. CDR3 amino acids: CASSQGLMTNYGYTF. The CDR3, as DNA: TGTGCCAGCAGCCAAGGACTGATGACTAACTATGGCTACACCTTC. The rearrangement uses TRBV4-2 and TRBJ1-2, with D unresolved. The V gene's germline CDR1 is LGHNA and CDR2 YNFKEQ. The CDR3 is 15 amino acids. Trimming shortened V by 1 base and J by 0 bases, and 9 bases separated the two germline ends.

The chain is built from TRBV20-1 and TRBJ1-1; no definite D call. Looked up from germline, CDR1 is DFQATT and CDR2 is SNEGSKA (reference sequence). The V end was cut by 2 bases, the J end by 3 bases, with 7 bases between. This CDR3 is built from 12 residues. The CDR3 bases are TGCAGTGCTAGAAGGGATTACACTGAAGCTTTCTTT. Translating it yields CSARRDYTEAFF.

The J gene is TRBJ1-1, the V gene TRBV20-1; 9 bases line up with TRBD1. V trimming: 3 bases; J trimming: 10 bases; junction bases outside the gene matches: 6. Germline CDR1 is DFQATT and CDR2 is SNEGSKA (reference sequence). CDR3 size: 12 residues. This CDR3 is CSASGTGRVAFF. The CDR3 DNA sequence: TGCAGTGCTAGCGGGACAGGGCGGGTAGCTTTCTTT.

The chain links TRBV6-1 to TRBJ1-6; TRBD1 matches at 7 bases. The CDR3 sequence is 15 residues long. With 3 bases clipped from V and 1 base from J, the junction kept 0 bases outside the gene matches. The germline V gene has CDR1 MNHNS and CDR2 SASEGT. CDR3 sequence (DNA): TGTGCCAGCAGTGAGGGACAGTCCTATAATTCACCCCTCCACTTT. It yields the protein CASSEGQSYNSPLHF.

The V call is TRBV5-1, the J call TRBJ2-7, with D unresolved. The DNA end lines up better with TRBJ2-5; the J call may be wrong. The CDR3 has 13 amino acids. Germline V gene lookup returns CDR1 SGHRS and CDR2 YFSETQ. The CDR3 sequence is CASSLFFAETQYF. CDR3 sequence (DNA): TGCGCCAGCAGCTTGTTTTTTGCGGAGACCCAGTACTTC.

The chain is built from TRBV29-1 and TRBJ2-1, with a tentative D call TRBD2 (7 bases). Germline V gene lookup returns CDR1 SQVTM and CDR2 ANQGSEA. The CDR3 totals 14 residues. The V gene lost 6 bases and the J gene lost 8 bases, with 20 bases spanning the gap. The CDR3, as DNA: TGCAGCGTCCGTTTACAGTGGGGGGGCGATGAGCAGTTCTTC. This encodes CSVRLQWGGDEQFF.

This clonotype came up a few times. J is TRBJ2-5 and V is TRBV7-9; D remains unclear. Trimming pared 4 bases from V and 1 base from J, leaving 19 bases between. The CDR3 extends over 17 amino acids. Germline lookup yields CDR1 SEHNR and CDR2 FQNEAQ (reference sequence). The CDR3 coding sequence is TGTGCCAGCAGCTCCTCTCGACCCCCGCAGGTCCAAGAGACCCAGTACTTC. Protein: CASSSSRPPQVQETQYF.

This chain connects TRBV20-1 to TRBJ2-7; TRBD1 matches 9 bases. Germline loops: CDR1 DFQATT, CDR2 SNEGSKA (reference sequence). The CDR3 sequence is 14 residues long. V dropped 0 bases and J dropped 5; count of bases not matched to a gene: 5. The CDR3 reads CSARDWGTGNEQYF. CDR3 nucleotide sequence: TGCAGTGCTAGAGATTGGGGGACAGGGAACGAGCAGTACTTC.

The chain links TRBV19 to TRBJ1-2; the D gene is possibly TRBD1 (5 bases). Germline values: CDR1 LNHDA, CDR2 SQIVND (reference sequence). The CDR3 sequence is 13 residues long. Trimming left V 2 bases short and J 8 bases short, with 12 bases between. This CDR3 is CASSITWRGGYTF. CDR3 in DNA: TGTGCCAGTAGTATAACCTGGCGGGGCGGCTACACCTTC.

This clonotype was counted only a few times. The chain couples TRBV4-1 to TRBJ1-4; D unresolved. V was cut by 3 bases and J by 8 bases, with 10 bases left in between. The CDR3 has 13 amino acids. Germline CDR1 MGHRA, CDR2 YSYEKL. The CDR3 region is CASSQWTGEKLFF. CDR3 DNA sequence: TGCGCCAGCAGCCAGTGGACGGGGGAAAAACTGTTTTTT.

In nucleotides, the CDR3 is TGTGCCAGCAGCTTAGGGCGGCCTATAGAGACCCAGTACTTC. The encoded protein is CASSLGRPIETQYF. The gene calls are TRBV7-9 and TRBJ2-5; D unclear. CDR1 and CDR2 (germline): SEHNR, FQNEAQ (reference sequence). There are 14 residues in the CDR3. Trimming stripped 1 base from V and 4 bases from J, with 10 bases between.

The chain has TRBV20-1 and TRBJ2-3; TRBD2 matches 8 bases. Per germline, CDR1 DFQATT and CDR2 SNEGSKA (reference sequence). The CDR3 extends over 13 amino acids. The CDR3 DNA sequence: TGCAGCGCTCTGGCGGGAGGTGGAGATACGCAGTATTTT. This gives the protein CSALAGGGDTQYF.

At least ten counts were recorded for this clonotype. V is TRBV20-1 and J is TRBJ2-7; the match to TRBD1 covers 7 bases. The germline gives CDR1 DFQATT, CDR2 SNEGSKA (reference sequence). V lost 5 bases and J lost 0; bases outside the gene matches: 1. CDR3 length: 12 residues. This chain's CDR3 is CSARTGSYEQYF. The CDR3 DNA sequence: TGCAGTGCTCGGACAGGCTCCTACGAGCAGTACTTC.

V is TRBV18 and J is TRBJ1-6; perhaps TRBD1 as D (6 bases). The V end lost 4 bases, the J end lost 0 bases, and 10 bases lay between the germline ends. The CDR3 has 16 amino acids. CDR1 and CDR2 from the germline V gene are KGHSH and LQKENI. CDR3: CASSLDRSSYNSPLHF. The CDR3 DNA sequence: TGTGCCAGCTCACTGGACAGAAGCTCCTATAATTCACCCCTCCACTTT.

The chain uses TRBV7-8 and TRBJ2-5; 10 nucleotides align to TRBD2. The CDR3 loop spans 15 amino acids. The V segment lost 6 bases and the J segment 5 bases; nucleotides outside the gene matches: 9. Germline V gene data show CDR1 as SGHVS and CDR2 as FQNEAQ. This chain's CDR3 is CASSPALAGEETQYF. CDR3 in DNA: TGTGCCAGCAGTCCCGCCCTAGCGGGAGAGGAGACCCAGTACTTC.

The V gene is TRBV2, the J gene TRBJ1-1; D unresolved. Looked up from germline, CDR1 is SNHLY and CDR2 is FYNNEI. The V gene lost 7 bases and the J gene lost 11 bases, with 14 bases spanning the gap. The CDR3 totals 11 residues. The DNA of the CDR3 is TGTGCCAGCAATCTAGGTTCAGGCGCTTTCTTT. It is translated as CASNLGSGAFF.

This clonotype was picked up a small number of times. In nucleotides, the CDR3 is TGCGCCAGCAGCCTTGGCTACGGGGGGGCGTATTACAATGAGCAGTTCTTC. Amino acid sequence: CASSLGYGGAYYNEQFF. The rearrangement uses TRBV5-1 and TRBJ2-1, with 8 positions matching TRBD2. J gave up 4 bases and V 4 bases, and 13 bases lay outside the gene matches. CDR3 length: 17 residues. In germline, CDR1 is SGHRS, CDR2 YFSETQ.

The rearrangement links TRBV4-1 to TRBJ1-2, with 9 bases aligning to TRBD1. V shed 3 bases and J 5 bases; nucleotides not matched to a gene: 19. The CDR3 is made up of 19 amino acids. CDR1 is MGHRA and CDR2 is YSYEKL in the germline V gene. Written as DNA, the CDR3 is TGCGCCAGCAGCCAGTCAGGGACAGGGTTTATAGAAACTAGGTATGGCTACACCTTC. The encoded protein is CASSQSGTGFIETRYGYTF.

There are a few counts of this clonotype. The chain uses TRBV27 and TRBJ1-6, with 10 positions matching TRBD1. Trimming at V came to 4 bases and at J to 7 bases, leaving 10 bases not matched to a gene. Germline CDR1 is MNHEY and CDR2 is SMNVEV (reference sequence). The CDR3 runs 17 residues. The CDR3 nucleotides read TGTGCCAGCAGTTCGCCGGAGGGACAGGGGCGAAATTCACCCCTCCACTTT. It encodes CASSSPEGQGRNSPLHF.

The chain links TRBV19 to TRBJ1-5; the D gene is possibly TRBD1 (6 bases). The CDR3 runs 16 residues. Looked up from germline, CDR1 is LNHDA and CDR2 is SQIVND (reference sequence). V lost 4 bases to trimming and J lost 0 bases, with 13 bases between them. The CDR3 DNA follows: TGTGCCAGTAGTAGCCCGGGACACTATAGCAATCAGCCCCAGCATTTT. Protein sequence: CASSSPGHYSNQPQHF.